The present T cell receptor (beta chain) was sequenced within a study of blood T cell repertoires in COVID-19. The wider study: The United States, Italy and Spain supplied acute and convalescent COVID-19 samples. T cells, B-cell-depleted T cells, or PBMCs supplied cDNA or gDNA.

Assignment of participants to cohorts was predicated upon participant-reported clinical history. The CDR3 runs 16 residues. Trimming took 3 bases from V and 0 from J, leaving 10 bases between them. CDR1 is SGHRS, CDR2 YFSETQ, per germline. Under the authors' procedure: Nucleated cell number was recorded as an estimate derived from reference gene primer amplification. TCRdb keeps only in-frame clones here, not all; method: immunoSEQ multiplex PCR. The V and J calls and clone size were taken over from that table, and D and trimming were inferred from the DNA. The sample contains under 300,000 clones, roughly 90% of which appear only once.

Sequenced: PBMCs or T cells enriched from blood (not recorded which). V gene TRBV5-1 combines with J gene TRBJ2-6; D ambiguous. The source of this sequence is a woman aged 25 to 39 who had recovered from COVID-19. The CDR3 nucleotides are TGCGCCAGCAGCTCTAACGCAGGCTCTGGGGCCAACGTCCTGACTTTC. Translated: CASSSNAGSGANVLTF.